This T cell receptor beta chain appears in the sequencing data of a study of blood T cell repertoires in COVID-19. Study context: The United States, Italy and Spain were the sources of the acute and convalescent COVID-19 samples.

The ends lost 3 bases at V and 3 bases at J; junction bases unmatched: 7. This CDR3 has 15 amino acids. Germline CDR1 SGHDT, CDR2 YYEEEE. Measured with immunoSEQ multiplex PCR; TCRdb has only the in-frame clones, and not every one. The sample yields a few hundred thousand clones, roughly 90% seen once. The V gene is TRBV5-6, the J gene TRBJ1-1, with 8 bases identical to TRBD1. The material sequenced was peripheral blood. The receptor was derived from a man between 18 and 35 years old with active or convalescent COVID-19. The CDR3, as DNA: TGTGCCAGCAGCTGGGGCAGGGGGCGGGACACTGAAGCTTTCTTT. Residues: CASSWGRGRDTEAFF.